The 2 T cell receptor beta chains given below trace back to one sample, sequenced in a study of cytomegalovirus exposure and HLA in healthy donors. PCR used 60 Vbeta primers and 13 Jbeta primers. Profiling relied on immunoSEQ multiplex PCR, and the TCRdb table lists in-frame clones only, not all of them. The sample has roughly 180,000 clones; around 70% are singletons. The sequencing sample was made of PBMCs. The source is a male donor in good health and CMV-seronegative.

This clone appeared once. The CDR3 reads CASSLSYGYTF. As DNA, the CDR3 is TGTGCCAGCAGTTTATCGTATGGCTACACCTTC. The chain employs TRBV28 and TRBJ1-2; no definite D call. The germline gives CDR1 MDHEN, CDR2 SYDVKM. The CDR3 spans 11 residues. Trimming took off 1 base at V and 5 bases at J, with 2 bases between the two ends.

CDR3 amino acids: CASSVAGTGTGNTIYF. The CDR3, as DNA: TGTGCCAGCAGCGTAGCTGGGACAGGCACTGGAAACACCATATATTTT. J is TRBJ1-3 and V is TRBV9, with 8 bases matching TRBD1. This CDR3 contains 16 residues. The germline V gene has CDR1 SGDLS and CDR2 YYNGEE. V dropped 0 bases and J dropped 2; count of bases not matched to a gene: 4.